This TCR beta chain was recorded in a study of identifying expanded T cells in peripheral blood. Study-wide findings and caveats: Clone count variance between roughly 2-week samples rose with total template count.

Trimming left V 4 bases short and J 0 bases short, with 8 bases between. CDR1 is SGHNT and CDR2 is YYREEE in the germline V gene (reference sequence). This CDR3 is built from 14 residues. As regards this clone: The antigen remains undetermined.

Assay: immunoSEQ multiplex PCR; the TCRdb copy retains only in-frame clones and omits some. This sample has about 91,000 clones; 88% occur once, and the top ten carry about 4%. Material: blood. This TCR was recovered from a person between 18 and 70 years old in good health. This sequence joins TRBV5-4 and TRBJ1-5, with unresolved D. CDR3 protein: CASSPQNSNQPQHF. The DNA for the CDR3 is TGTGCCAGCAGCCCTCAGAATAGCAATCAGCCCCAGCATTTT.